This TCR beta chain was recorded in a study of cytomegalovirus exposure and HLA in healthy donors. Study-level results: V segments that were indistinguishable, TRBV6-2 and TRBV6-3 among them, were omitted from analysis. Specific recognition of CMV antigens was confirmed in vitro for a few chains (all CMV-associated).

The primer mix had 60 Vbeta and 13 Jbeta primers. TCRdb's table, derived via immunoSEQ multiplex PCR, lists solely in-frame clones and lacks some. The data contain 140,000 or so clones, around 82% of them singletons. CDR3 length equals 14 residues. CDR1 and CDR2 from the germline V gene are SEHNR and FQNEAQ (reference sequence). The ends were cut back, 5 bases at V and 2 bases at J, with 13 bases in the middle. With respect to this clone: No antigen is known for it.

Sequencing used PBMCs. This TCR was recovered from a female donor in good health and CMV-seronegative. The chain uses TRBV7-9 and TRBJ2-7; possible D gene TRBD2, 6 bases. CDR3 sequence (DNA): TGTGCCAGCAGCCATTCAGGGACTCCCTACGAGCAGTACTTC. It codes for CASSHSGTPYEQYF.